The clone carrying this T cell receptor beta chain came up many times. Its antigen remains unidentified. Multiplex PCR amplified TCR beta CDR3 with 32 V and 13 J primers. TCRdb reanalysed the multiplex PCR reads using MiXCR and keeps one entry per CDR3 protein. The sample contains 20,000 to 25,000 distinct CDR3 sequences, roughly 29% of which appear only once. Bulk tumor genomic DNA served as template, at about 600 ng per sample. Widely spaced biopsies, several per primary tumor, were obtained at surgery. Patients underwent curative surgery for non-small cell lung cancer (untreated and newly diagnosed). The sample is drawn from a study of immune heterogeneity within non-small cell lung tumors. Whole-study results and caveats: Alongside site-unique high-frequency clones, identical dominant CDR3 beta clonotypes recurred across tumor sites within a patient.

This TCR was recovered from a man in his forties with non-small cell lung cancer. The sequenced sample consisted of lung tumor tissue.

DNA for the CDR3: TGTGCCAGCAGCTTAGTAGCGGGAGGGCCCGGCACGAGCGATGAGCAGTTCTTC. Protein sequence: CASSLVAGGPGTSDEQFF. The chain employs TRBV7-9 and TRBJ2-1, with 11 bases aligning to TRBD2. Germline trimming cut 1 base from V and 8 bases from J; bases unmatched to any gene: 13. CDR3 length: 18 residues. CDR1 and CDR2 from the germline V gene are SEHNR and FQNEAQ (reference sequence).